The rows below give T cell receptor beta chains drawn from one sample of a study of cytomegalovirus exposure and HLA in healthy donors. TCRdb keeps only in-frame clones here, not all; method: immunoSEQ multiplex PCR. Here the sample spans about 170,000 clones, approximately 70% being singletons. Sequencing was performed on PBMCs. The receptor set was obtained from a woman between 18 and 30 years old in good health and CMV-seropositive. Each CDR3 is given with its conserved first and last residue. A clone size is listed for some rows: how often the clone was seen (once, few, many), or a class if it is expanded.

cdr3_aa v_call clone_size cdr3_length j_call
CASSLAQQLNTEAFF TRBV5-4 . 15 TRBJ1-1
CASSQTFPEGAFF TRBV14 . 13 TRBJ1-1
CASSMASSYNEQFF TRBV19 . 14 TRBJ2-1
CASRVEVAGSYEQYF TRBV6-1 . 15 TRBJ2-7
CSVGSGQETQYF TRBV29-1 . 12 TRBJ2-5
CATSRGGQGKTGELFF TRBV15 . 16 TRBJ2-2
CASSQEASGGASEQFF TRBV4-2 . 16 TRBJ2-1
CASSRYRGLATNEKLFF TRBV5-8 . 17 TRBJ1-4
CASIRGSEQYF TRBV28 . 11 TRBJ2-7
CASSDETGGSQPQHF TRBV6-1 once 15 TRBJ1-5
CSFWGPRPSYNEQFF TRBV29-1 . 15 TRBJ2-1
CASSLGGETGVNEQYF TRBV5-4 . 16 TRBJ2-7
CASSVGNGDYNEQFF TRBV9 . 15 TRBJ2-1
CASSLQGSSTDTQYF TRBV7-2 . 15 TRBJ2-3
CASSLFSTAPPSNYGYTF TRBV7-2 . 18 TRBJ1-2
CASNTNSNQPQHF TRBV2 . 13 TRBJ1-5
CASSQDLVSYWRCGYTF TRBV4-3 few 17 TRBJ1-2
CASSAGQGDDNEQFF TRBV11-3 . 15 TRBJ2-1
CASSHLDRDYGYTF TRBV23-1 few 14 TRBJ1-2
CASSFQSGTEDEQYF TRBV7-9 . 15 TRBJ2-7
CASSAGRYYEQYF TRBV18 . 13 .
CASSQVPGMGSPLHF TRBV4-3 . 15 TRBJ1-6
CASRKTANTGELFF TRBV19 . 14 TRBJ2-2
CASSPTRRYNEQFF TRBV7-9 . 14 TRBJ2-1
CASSLGTGGDTLNYEQYF TRBV5-6 . 18 TRBJ2-7
CAWSVTGTADFF TRBV30 once 12 TRBJ1-1
CASSLALGTALIEKLFF TRBV7-9 . 17 TRBJ1-4
CASSEELSSGNTIYF TRBV18 . 15 TRBJ1-3
CASKAGTNYGYTF TRBV6-1 . 13 TRBJ1-2
CASSFGPWAPGQGNHEQFF TRBV5-4 . 19 TRBJ2-1
CASSPGHNAATEAFF TRBV6-1 . 15 TRBJ1-1
CASSRQGSGELFF TRBV7-3 . 13 TRBJ2-2
CASSFPLLAGGRTGELFF TRBV7-8 . 18 TRBJ2-2
CASSPGDFYTGELFF TRBV13 . 15 TRBJ2-2
CASSPTGGGQNSYEQYF TRBV28 . 17 TRBJ2-7
CASSLRGGYTF TRBV28 few 11 TRBJ1-2
CASRTSGDSDTQYF TRBV7-6 few 14 TRBJ2-3
CAWSATDRGRGIQYF TRBV30 . 15 TRBJ2-4
CASRQARDYGYTF TRBV7-2 . 13 TRBJ1-2
CASSTAGATNEKLFF TRBV9 . 15 TRBJ1-4
CASSLGDTLSPLHF TRBV5-8 . 14 TRBJ1-6
CASSQDPNTDTQYF TRBV4-2 . 14 TRBJ2-3
CASSLGASGYGYTF TRBV7-9 . 14 TRBJ1-2
CASSSYTEKETQYF TRBV5-1 . 14 TRBJ2-5
CASSPEGWYSTDTQYF TRBV5-5 . 16 TRBJ2-3
CASSLSSGLLAPLHF TRBV27 few 15 TRBJ1-6
CASSQVLYRGNEQFF TRBV4-3 . 15 TRBJ2-1
CAWTRAGGAPVSGELFF TRBV30 . 17 TRBJ2-2
CASRPTSGEVELFF TRBV7-2 . 14 TRBJ2-2
CASSSLRGNQETQYF TRBV7-9 . 15 TRBJ2-5
CASSESRGDNQPQHF TRBV25-1 . 15 TRBJ1-5
CASSFAYEQYF TRBV7-2 . 11 .
CASSDSLVDRHYGYTF TRBV7-9 . 16 TRBJ1-2
CASSSETQYF TRBV11-2 . 10 TRBJ2-5
CASRPTGSRETQYF TRBV12-2 . 14 TRBJ2-5
CASSPPVRETQYF TRBV18 . 13 TRBJ2-5